Listed below are T cell receptor beta chains from one sample, sequenced in a study of spatial heterogeneity in lung cancer. TCRdb independently ran MiXCR on the 5' RACE reads; one entry per CDR3 protein. Here the sample spans just over 75,000 distinct CDR3 sequences, 7% to 9% being singletons. Sequenced material: PBMCs, taken at surgery. The source is a male donor with early-stage non-small cell lung cancer. Each CDR3 is given with its conserved first and last residue. The D gene is left open where the match is weak. Some rows have no size entry. The others give once, few or many, or a class for an expanded clone.

V gene	clone size	J gene	D gene	CDR3 protein	CDR3 DNA
TRBV10-3	many	TRBJ2-3	-	CAITDTDTQYF	TGTGCCATAACGGACACAGATACGCAGTATTTT
TRBV9	-	TRBJ2-6	-	CASSVAMGTGANVLTF	TGTGCCAGCAGCGTAGCGATGGGCACTGGGGCCAACGTCCTGACTTTC
TRBV20-1	few	TRBJ1-1	-	CSARGQSEAFF	TGCAGTGCTAGAGGGCAAAGTGAAGCTTTCTTT
TRBV10-3	few	TRBJ2-3	TRBD1	CAISDPGGNTDTQYF	TGTGCCATCAGTGACCCAGGGGGCAACACAGATACGCAGTATTTT
TRBV25-1	many	TRBJ1-6	-	CASSEGPRSPLHF	TGTGCCAGCAGTGAGGGTCCACGTTCACCCCTCCACTTT
TRBV7-6	-	TRBJ2-5	-	CASSLTGRGETQYF	TGTGCCAGCAGCTTGACAGGGAGGGGAGAGACCCAGTACTTC
TRBV29-1	many	TRBJ2-7	-	CSVEDPPLGQYF	TGCAGCGTTGAAGATCCTCCCCTGGGGCAGTACTTC
TRBV5-5	few	TRBJ2-7	TRBD2	CASSHLAESSYEQYF	TGTGCCAGCAGCCACCTAGCGGAGAGCTCCTACGAGCAGTACTTC
TRBV9	many	TRBJ2-1	-	CASSVSYNEQFF	TGTGCCAGCAGCGTATCCTACAATGAGCAGTTCTTC
TRBV5-1	many	TRBJ2-2	-	CASSPEGLGELFF	TGCGCCAGCAGCCCGGAGGGTTTAGGGGAGCTGTTTTTT
TRBV12-3/TRBV12-4	-	TRBJ2-6	-	CASKGGTGANVLTF	TGTGCCAGCAAAGGAGGAACTGGGGCCAACGTCCTGACTTTC
TRBV12-3/TRBV12-4	many	TRBJ2-7	TRBD2	CASSPPSGRGYEQYF	TGTGCCAGCAGTCCCCCTAGCGGGAGGGGGTACGAGCAGTACTTC
TRBV7-2	-	TRBJ2-3	-	CASSLAVRGDTQYF	TGTGCCAGCAGCTTAGCCGTCAGGGGAGATACGCAGTATTTT
TRBV5-1	few	TRBJ2-3	-	CASSLMPNSDTQYF	TGCGCCAGCAGCTTGATGCCAAACTCAGATACGCAGTATTTT
TRBV27	many	TRBJ2-7	-	CASSLSGPPTGYEQYF	TGTGCCAGCAGTTTAAGCGGGCCCCCCACCGGCTACGAGCAGTACTTC
TRBV7-9	many	TRBJ2-7	-	CASSSGVSYEQYF	TGTGCCAGCAGTTCCGGGGTTTCCTACGAGCAGTACTTC
TRBV5-6	many	TRBJ2-4	-	CASSLDFRSGVAKNIQYF	TGTGCCAGCAGCTTGGACTTCAGGTCAGGGGTAGCCAAAAACATTCAGTACTTC
TRBV5-1	few	TRBJ2-1	-	CASSLSPSANYNEQFF	TGCGCCAGCAGCTTGTCCCCTAGCGCTAACTACAATGAGCAGTTCTTC
TRBV2	-	TRBJ2-7	TRBD1	CASSEDRGSLEQYF	TGTGCCAGCAGTGAAGACAGGGGTTCCCTCGAGCAGTACTTC
TRBV7-7	many	TRBJ2-1	-	CASSSDPGREQFF	TGTGCTAGCAGCTCAGACCCGGGGCGTGAGCAGTTCTTC
TRBV18	many	TRBJ2-1	TRBD1	CASSPPGQGLYNEQFF	TGTGCCAGCTCACCACCAGGACAGGGCCTCTACAATGAGCAGTTCTTC
TRBV5-1	many	TRBJ2-3	-	CASSFFGGTDTQYF	TGCGCCAGCAGCTTTTTCGGGGGTACAGATACGCAGTATTTT
TRBV15	many	TRBJ1-1	-	CATSRWASNTEAFF	TGTGCCACCAGCCGATGGGCCTCTAACACTGAAGCTTTCTTT
TRBV4-1	many	TRBJ2-7	TRBD1	CASSYLPGGQGAYEQYF	TGCGCCAGCAGCTATCTCCCCGGGGGACAGGGGGCCTACGAGCAGTACTTC
TRBV20-1	many	TRBJ2-3	TRBD2	CSARDRASGRTDTQYF	TGCAGTGCTAGAGATAGGGCTAGCGGGAGAACAGATACGCAGTATTTT
TRBV5-6	-	TRBJ1-6	-	CASSSDWGSNSPLHF	TGTGCCAGCAGTTCGGACTGGGGGTCTAATTCACCCCTCCACTTT
TRBV4-3	many	TRBJ1-5	-	CASSRDRQANQPQHF	TGCGCCAGCAGCCGAGACCGACAGGCAAATCAGCCCCAGCATTTT
TRBV5-6	many	TRBJ2-7	TRBD1	CASSVPGQGTYEQYF	TGTGCCAGCAGCGTACCGGGACAGGGCACCTACGAGCAGTACTTC
TRBV5-1	many	TRBJ1-1	-	CASSLRTRAEAFF	TGCGCCAGCAGCTTGAGAACTAGGGCTGAAGCTTTCTTT
TRBV27	-	TRBJ1-5	-	CASSLFGPGGDRQPQHF	TGTGCCAGCAGTTTATTTGGGCCTGGCGGGGACCGACAGCCCCAGCATTTT
TRBV3-1	many	TRBJ2-3	TRBD2	CASSQGSGGPIDTQYF	TGTGCCAGCAGCCAAGGGTCGGGAGGGCCGATAGATACGCAGTATTTT
TRBV5-1	few	TRBJ1-1	-	CASSLLQNTEAFF	TGCGCCAGCAGCTTGCTGCAGAACACTGAAGCTTTCTTT
TRBV29-1	many	TRBJ2-5	-	CSVGTAGVGETQYF	TGCAGCGTTGGGACGGCAGGGGTAGGAGAGACCCAGTACTTC
TRBV25-1	many	TRBJ2-3	-	CASSEFGTLRTDTQYF	TGTGCCAGCAGTGAATTCGGGACCTTAAGGACAGATACGCAGTATTTT
TRBV20-1	-	TRBJ2-3	-	CSAKSLASGSTDTQYF	TGCAGTGCCAAGAGTTTGGCCAGCGGGAGCACAGATACGCAGTATTTT
TRBV7-2	-	TRBJ2-1	TRBD2	CASSAAGTSSYNEQFF	TGTGCCAGCAGCGCTGCCGGGACTAGCTCCTACAATGAGCAGTTCTTC
TRBV20-1	many	TRBJ1-2	-	CSAMGRGGYTF	TGCAGTGCTATGGGGCGCGGCGGCTACACCTTC
TRBV5-1	-	TRBJ2-3	TRBD1	CASSLGDRLMDTQYF	TGCGCCAGCAGCTTAGGGGACAGGCTCATGGATACGCAGTATTTT
TRBV18	-	TRBJ1-3	TRBD1	CASSSLADRGSGNTIYF	TGTGCCAGCTCCTCTTTGGCGGACAGGGGCTCTGGAAACACCATATATTTT
TRBV20-1	many	TRBJ2-7	TRBD2	CSARDGRRETYEQYF	TGCAGTGCTAGAGATGGCCGGCGGGAGACCTACGAGCAGTACTTC
TRBV10-3	many	TRBJ2-1	-	CAIRDTGSYNEQFF	TGTGCCATCAGGGATACGGGCTCCTACAATGAGCAGTTCTTC
TRBV7-2	-	TRBJ2-5	-	CASSFPRDLSPSDLGTQYF	TGTGCCAGCAGCTTCCCGAGGGACTTAAGCCCTAGCGACTTAGGGACCCAGTACTTC
TRBV14	many	TRBJ2-1	-	CASSPTTSAEQFF	TGTGCCAGCAGCCCCACGACGTCCGCTGAGCAGTTCTTC
TRBV7-3	few	TRBJ1-6	-	CASSLTSSNSPLHF	TGTGCCAGCAGCTTAACCAGCTCTAATTCACCCCTCCACTTT
TRBV6-1	many	TRBJ2-7	-	CASSPRTDRYEQYF	TGTGCCAGCAGTCCCCGGACAGATAGATACGAGCAGTACTTC
TRBV10-2	few	TRBJ2-3	TRBD2	CASSPLLAGSDTQYF	TGCGCCAGCAGTCCACTACTAGCGGGGTCAGATACGCAGTATTTT
TRBV5-1	many	TRBJ2-4	TRBD1	CASSLTGGGDIQYF	TGCGCCAGCAGCTTGACAGGGGGAGGTGACATTCAGTACTTC
TRBV27	-	TRBJ1-5	-	CASSSLASNQPQHF	TGTGCCAGCAGTTCGCTAGCTAGCAATCAGCCCCAGCATTTT
TRBV11-1	few	TRBJ1-4	TRBD1	CASSLRQGTDEKLFF	TGTGCCAGCAGCTTGAGACAGGGGACGGATGAAAAACTGTTTTTT
TRBV5-1	many	TRBJ2-2	TRBD2	CASSPGLAGNTGELFF	TGCGCCAGCAGCCCGGGACTAGCGGGTAACACCGGGGAGCTGTTTTTT
TRBV18	many	TRBJ1-5	TRBD1	CASSPPATGALQPQHF	TGTGCCAGCTCACCACCAGCGACAGGGGCCCTACAGCCCCAGCATTTT
TRBV30	many	TRBJ2-1	TRBD2	CAWRRRLREGDNEQFF	TGTGCCTGGAGGAGGAGACTACGGGAGGGCGACAATGAGCAGTTCTTC